A selection of T cell receptor beta chains follows, all from one sample in a study of blood T cell repertoires in COVID-19. TCRdb keeps only in-frame clones here, not all; method: immunoSEQ multiplex PCR. The sample lists some 76,000 clones, approximately 90% occurring once. The sequenced material came from peripheral blood. These receptors all stem from a woman aged 18 to 35 with acute or convalescent COVID-19. Both conserved end residues are part of each CDR3. The D gene is left open where the match is weak. Part of the rows lack a size; the others show once, few, many or a class for expanded clones.

cdr3_aa cdr3_nt v_call cdr3_length clone_size d_call j_call
CASSPHRLSTNYGYTF TGTGCCAGCAGCCCACACAGACTATCGACTAACTATGGCTACACCTTC TRBV7-8 16 NA NA TRBJ1-2
CASSFSLTSGRSNEQFF TGCGCCAGCAGCTTCTCTCTGACTAGCGGGAGGAGTAATGAGCAGTTCTTC TRBV5-1 17 NA TRBD2 TRBJ2-1
CASSPFIAGLNSYNEQFF TGTGCCAGCAGCCCGTTCATTGCGGGACTAAACTCCTACAATGAGCAGTTCTTC TRBV7-2 18 NA TRBD2 TRBJ2-1
CASTFSKNQPQHF TGTGCCAGTACTTTCAGTAAGAATCAGCCCCAGCATTTT TRBV19 13 NA NA TRBJ1-5
CASSADVSLASNEQFF TGTGCCAGCAGTGCTGACGTATCTCTAGCAAGCAATGAGCAGTTCTTC TRBV6-4 16 once NA TRBJ2-1
CASSSTQGPGETQYF TGTGCCAGCAGCTCGACACAGGGCCCCGGTGAGACCCAGTACTTC TRBV7-2 15 NA NA TRBJ2-5
CASGGDSLVEKLFF TGTGCTAGTGGAGGAGACAGTCTTGTGGAAAAACTGTTTTTT TRBV12-5 14 once NA TRBJ1-4
CASSLGLRERVYNEQFF TGTGCCAGCAGCTTAGGGCTGAGGGAGAGGGTTTACAATGAGCAGTTCTTC TRBV11-2 17 NA NA TRBJ2-1
CASSPQGGGEKLFF TGTGCCAGCTCACCGCAGGGTGGGGGCGAAAAACTGTTTTTT TRBV18 14 NA NA TRBJ1-4
CAWSAQRGGLETQYF TGTGCCTGGAGTGCCCAGCGGGGGGGGCTTGAGACCCAGTACTTC TRBV30 15 NA TRBD2 TRBJ2-5
CASTHTGNYGYTF TGTGCCAGTACCCATACAGGGAACTATGGCTACACCTTC TRBV19 13 NA NA TRBJ1-2
CASSYGQFQNTEAFF TGTGCCAGCAGTTACGGACAGTTTCAGAACACTGAAGCTTTCTTT TRBV6-5 15 NA NA TRBJ1-1
CASKIQGSGANVLTF TGTGCCAGCAAGATCCAGGGCTCTGGGGCCAACGTCCTGACTTTC TRBV2 15 once NA TRBJ2-6
CASSRGEGYEQYF TGTGCCAGCAGCCGGGGGGAGGGGTACGAGCAGTACTTC TRBV6-5 13 NA TRBD2 TRBJ2-7
CASSPRGRVHEKLFF TGTGCCAGCAGCCCGCGAGGCAGGGTCCATGAAAAACTGTTTTTT TRBV7-9 15 NA NA TRBJ1-4
CAWDRGNTEAFF TGTGCCTGGGACAGGGGGAATACTGAAGCTTTCTTT TRBV30 12 NA TRBD1 TRBJ1-1
CASNPGLAYEQYF TGTGCCAGCAACCCGGGACTAGCCTACGAGCAGTACTTC TRBV6-5 13 NA TRBD2 TRBJ2-7
CASGLGGDSGYTF TGTGCCAGCGGCCTCGGGGGTGATAGTGGCTACACCTTC TRBV5-6 13 NA NA TRBJ1-2
CASSLEGRSYNEQFF TGTGCCAGCAGCTTAGAAGGCAGGTCCTACAATGAGCAGTTCTTC TRBV11-2 15 NA NA TRBJ2-1
CASTPWGSPGEQYF TGTGCCAGCACCCCTTGGGGATCCCCGGGGGAGCAGTACTTC TRBV2 14 NA NA TRBJ2-7
CASSLIGAPDEKLFF TGCGCCAGCAGCTTGATAGGGGCGCCGGATGAAAAACTGTTTTTT TRBV5-1 15 NA NA TRBJ1-4
CASSDYGTPSTEAFF TGTGCCAGCAGTGATTATGGGACTCCGAGCACTGAAGCTTTCTTT TRBV2 15 NA NA TRBJ1-1
CASSSPTGGTVSGANVLTF TGCGCCAGCAGCTCCCCTACAGGGGGCACCGTCTCTGGGGCCAACGTCCTGACTTTC TRBV5-1 19 NA TRBD1 TRBJ2-6
CASSLDRGLTDTQYF TGCGCCAGCAGCTTGGACAGGGGGCTCACAGATACGCAGTATTTT TRBV5-1 15 NA TRBD1 TRBJ2-3
CATSRAPGDPGNTIYF TGTGCCACCAGCAGGGCTCCAGGGGATCCTGGAAACACCATATATTTT TRBV15 16 few NA TRBJ1-3
CASSQGGVTGRGYEQYF TGCGCCAGCAGCCAAGGGGGCGTGACAGGGAGAGGGTACGAGCAGTACTTC TRBV4-1 17 NA TRBD1 TRBJ2-7
CASSQNRGNSPLHF TGTGCCAGCAGCCAAAACAGGGGGAATTCACCCCTCCACTTT TRBV7-2 14 NA TRBD1 TRBJ1-6
CASRQNSGVQPQHF TGTGCCAGCAGACAAAACTCAGGGGTCCAGCCCCAGCATTTT TRBV28 14 NA NA TRBJ1-5
CASSTNQETQETQYF TGTGCCAGTAGTACCAATCAGGAAACTCAAGAGACCCAGTACTTC TRBV19 15 once NA TRBJ2-5
CASSGPGDTQYF TGTGCCAGCAGCGGACCGGGGGATACGCAGTATTTT TRBV12-3/TRBV12-4 12 few NA TRBJ2-3
CSVSPGGEQYF TGCAGTGTCAGCCCAGGGGGCGAGCAGTACTTC TRBV20-1 11 NA TRBD1 TRBJ2-7
CASSGDTRNTEAFF TGCGCCAGCAGCGGGGACACAAGGAACACTGAAGCTTTCTTT TRBV5-1 14 NA NA TRBJ1-1
CASSYSQGGPQHF TGTGCCAGCAGTTACTCACAAGGAGGGCCCCAGCATTTT TRBV6-6 13 NA NA TRBJ1-5
CASTSPQGKINQPQHF TGTGCCAGCACCAGTCCCCAGGGGAAAATCAATCAGCCCCAGCATTTT TRBV28 16 NA NA TRBJ1-5
CASSPSCTGDNQPQHF TGTGCCAGCAGCCCCTCATGTACAGGGGACAATCAGCCCCAGCATTTT TRBV11-3 16 NA TRBD1 TRBJ1-5
CASRTGTGRADTQYF TGTGCCAGCAGAACCGGGACGGGGAGGGCGGATACGCAGTATTTT TRBV3-1/TRBV3-2 15 NA TRBD2 TRBJ2-3
CASSLALRERTQYF TGTGCCAGCAGCTTAGCGCTGCGGGAGAGGACCCAGTACTTC TRBV7-2 14 NA TRBD2 TRBJ2-5
CASSPYQRAAGRYEQYF TGTGCCAGCTCACCCTACCAGCGGGCCGCGGGACGGTACGAGCAGTACTTC TRBV18 17 NA NA TRBJ2-7
CASSQGSVYGYTF TGTGCCAGCAGCCAAGGCTCAGTATATGGCTACACCTTC TRBV3-1/TRBV3-2 13 NA NA TRBJ1-2
CASSLGGANTEAFF TGTGCCAGCAGTTTAGGCGGGGCCAACACTGAAGCTTTCTTT TRBV6-2/TRBV6-3 14 NA NA TRBJ1-1
CASSPPGQRNQPQHF TGTGCCAGCAGTCCTCCGGGACAGCGAAATCAGCCCCAGCATTTT TRBV28 15 NA TRBD1 TRBJ1-5
CSVEQGYGYTF TGCAGCGTTGAACAGGGGTATGGCTACACCTTC TRBV29-1 11 NA NA TRBJ1-2
CASSLVRGHEQYF TGTGCCAGCAGTTTGGTCAGGGGCCACGAGCAGTACTTC TRBV28 13 NA NA TRBJ2-7
CASSQDSNPNTEAFF TGTGCCAGCAGCCAAGATAGTAACCCAAACACTGAAGCTTTCTTT TRBV3-1/TRBV3-2 15 NA NA TRBJ1-1
CASSLDWTYEQYF TGCGCCAGCAGCCTCGACTGGACCTACGAGCAGTACTTC TRBV5-1 13 NA NA TRBJ2-7
CASSQGENQPQHF TGTGCCAGCTCTCAGGGGGAGAATCAGCCCCAGCATTTT TRBV19 13 NA TRBD1 TRBJ1-5
CASSRQALYGYTF TGTGCCAGCAGTAGACAGGCCCTCTATGGCTACACCTTC TRBV27 13 NA NA TRBJ1-2
CASSLRQVLAEAFF TGTGCCAGCAGTTTGCGACAGGTTTTGGCTGAAGCTTTCTTT TRBV27 14 NA NA TRBJ1-1